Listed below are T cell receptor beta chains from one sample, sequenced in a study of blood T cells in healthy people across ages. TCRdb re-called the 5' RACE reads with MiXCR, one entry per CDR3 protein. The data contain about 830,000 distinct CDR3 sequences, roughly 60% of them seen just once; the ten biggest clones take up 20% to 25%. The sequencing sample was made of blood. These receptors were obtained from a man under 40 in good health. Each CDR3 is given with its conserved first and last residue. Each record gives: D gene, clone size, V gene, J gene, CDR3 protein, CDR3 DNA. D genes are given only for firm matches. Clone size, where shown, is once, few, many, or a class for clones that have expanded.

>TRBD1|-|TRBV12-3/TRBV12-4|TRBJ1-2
CASSRPGQGLLGYTF
TGTGCCAGCAGTCGCCCAGGACAGGGCTTGCTTGGCTACACCTTC
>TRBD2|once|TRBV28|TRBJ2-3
CASKKAGAVDTQYF
TGTGCCAGCAAAAAAGCGGGAGCTGTCGATACGCAGTATTTT
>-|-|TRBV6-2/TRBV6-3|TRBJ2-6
CASSYSGHSGANVLTF
TGTGCCAGCAGTTACTCGGGGCACTCTGGGGCCAACGTCCTGACTTTC
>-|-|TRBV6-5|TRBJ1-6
CASRPVGGARNSPLHF
TGTGCCAGCAGACCCGTTGGGGGGGCGAGAAATTCACCCCTCCACTTT
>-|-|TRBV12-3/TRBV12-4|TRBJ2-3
CASSLERGSTDTQYF
TGTGCCAGCAGCCTAGAGAGAGGGAGCACAGATACGCAGTATTTT
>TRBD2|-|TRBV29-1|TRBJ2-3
CSVASGSGDTQYF
TGCAGCGTCGCGAGCGGGAGTGGAGATACGCAGTATTTT
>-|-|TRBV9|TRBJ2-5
CASSVDFRGTQYF
TGTGCCAGCAGCGTAGATTTCAGGGGGACCCAGTACTTC
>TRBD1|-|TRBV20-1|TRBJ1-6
CSALNFRGRKTNSPLHF
TGCAGTGCGCTGAACTTCAGGGGGCGAAAGACCAATTCACCCCTCCACTTT
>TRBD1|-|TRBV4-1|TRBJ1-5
CASSQDPGGLQPQHF
TGCGCCAGCAGCCAAGACCCAGGGGGCCTTCAGCCCCAGCATTTT
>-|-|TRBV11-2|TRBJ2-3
CANSFDRERLDTQYF
TGTGCCAACAGCTTTGACCGGGAGCGGTTAGATACGCAGTATTTT
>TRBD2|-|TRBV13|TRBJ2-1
CASSFNRGAYNEQFF
TGTGCCAGCAGCTTTAATCGGGGGGCCTACAATGAGCAGTTCTTC
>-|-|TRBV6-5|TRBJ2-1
CASSGIAYNEQFF
TGTGCCAGCTCAGGGATAGCCTACAATGAGCAGTTCTTC
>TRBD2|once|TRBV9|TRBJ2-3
CASRASGRRTDTQYF
TGTGCCAGCAGAGCTAGCGGGAGGCGCACAGATACGCAGTATTTT
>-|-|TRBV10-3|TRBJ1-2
CAISVSPSLVVNYGYTF
TGTGCCATCAGTGTATCCCCCTCCCTAGTGGTAAACTATGGCTACACCTTC
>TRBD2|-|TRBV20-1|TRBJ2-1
CSANRGGASNEQFF
TGCAGTGCTAACCGCGGGGGGGCCTCCAATGAGCAGTTCTTC
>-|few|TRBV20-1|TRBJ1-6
CSARVGVGLSSYNSPLHF
TGCAGTGCTAGAGTAGGGGTGGGTTTGAGCTCCTATAATTCACCCCTCCACTTT
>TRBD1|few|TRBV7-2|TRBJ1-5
CASSLGQGLEQPQHF
TGTGCCAGCAGCTTAGGACAGGGACTTGAGCAGCCCCAGCATTTT
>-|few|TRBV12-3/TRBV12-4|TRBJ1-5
CASAQAKGGQPQHF
TGTGCCAGCGCGCAGGCTAAGGGGGGGCAGCCCCAGCATTTT
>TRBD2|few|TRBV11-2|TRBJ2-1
CASSLDYSGGAHEQFF
TGTGCCAGCAGCTTGGATTATAGCGGGGGGGCGCATGAGCAGTTCTTC
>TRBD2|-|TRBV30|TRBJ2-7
CAWSPGLGDTYEQYF
TGTGCCTGGAGTCCGGGACTAGGAGACACCTACGAGCAGTACTTC
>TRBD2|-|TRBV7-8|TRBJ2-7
CASSLELAAGSQYF
TGTGCCAGCAGCTTAGAGCTAGCGGCGGGGTCCCAGTACTTC
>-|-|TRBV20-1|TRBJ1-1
CSARFDRHDTEAFF
TGCAGTGCTAGGTTTGACCGCCACGACACTGAAGCTTTCTTT
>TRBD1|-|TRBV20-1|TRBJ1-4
CSARDPRDRGEKLFF
TGCAGTGCTAGAGACCCACGGGACAGGGGGGAAAAACTGTTTTTT
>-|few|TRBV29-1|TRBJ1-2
CSVGQGGDYGYTF
TGCAGCGTTGGCCAGGGCGGGGACTATGGCTACACCTTC
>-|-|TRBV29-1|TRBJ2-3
CSVELGTVASTDTQYF
TGCAGCGTTGAACTTGGGACGGTGGCAAGCACGGATACGCAGTATTTT
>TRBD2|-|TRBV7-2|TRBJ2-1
CASSWTGGTYNEQFF
TGTGCCAGCAGCTGGACGGGGGGAACCTACAATGAGCAGTTCTTC
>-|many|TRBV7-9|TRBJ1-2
CASSQADYGYTF
TGTGCCAGCAGCCAGGCGGACTATGGCTACACCTTC
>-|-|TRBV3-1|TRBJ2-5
CASSQAERFQYF
TGTGCCAGCAGCCAAGCGGAGCGTTTCCAGTACTTC
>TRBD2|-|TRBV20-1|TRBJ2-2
CSARGRLAPITGELFF
TGCAGTGCTAGAGGACGACTAGCGCCAATCACCGGGGAGCTGTTTTTT
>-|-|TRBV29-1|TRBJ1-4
CSVLGGGGGKLFF
TGCAGCGTTCTTGGTGGGGGAGGAGGAAAACTGTTTTTT